This T cell receptor (beta chain) was sequenced during a study of control samples from healthy donors and cancer patients. The CDR3 totals 13 residues. V lost 5 bases, J lost 4 bases, and 3 bases stayed unmatched. Germline V gene sequence: CDR1 LGHDT, CDR2 YNNKEL (reference sequence). TCRdb's table, derived via immunoSEQ multiplex PCR, lists solely in-frame clones and lacks some. The sample shows some 150,000 clones, approximately 94% of them seen only once. What was sequenced was PBMCs. The sequence came from a man in his sixties with colorectal cancer. This sequence joins TRBV3-1 (or the pseudogene TRBV3-2) and TRBJ1-2; 8 bases agree with TRBD1. The CDR3 protein is CASSATGAYGYTF. The CDR3, as DNA: TGTGCCAGCAGCGCGACAGGGGCCTATGGCTACACCTTC.